These T cell receptor beta chains were read from a single sample in a study of Graves' ophthalmopathy and Graves' hyperthyroidism. TCRdb recomputed calls from the multiplex PCR reads with MiXCR, one row per CDR3 protein. The sample holds 300,000 to 450,000 distinct CDR3 sequences, roughly 17% seen once. Sequenced sample: peripheral blood. Receptors originate from an adult woman with stable Graves' hyperthyroidism. The CDR3 runs from the conserved cysteine through the conserved F or W. D genes are given only for firm matches. Part of the rows lack a size; the others show once, few, many or a class for expanded clones.

v_call	j_call	d_call	clone_size	cdr3_aa	cdr3_nt
TRBV4-1	TRBJ2-7	NA	NA	CASSRGPAPLSGRENYEQYF	TGCGCCAGCAGCCGGGGCCCGGCCCCCCTCAGCGGCAGGGAGAACTACGAGCAGTACTTC
TRBV6-1	TRBJ2-7	NA	many	CASSEAYRGLSYEQYF	TGTGCCAGCAGTGAGGCTTATCGGGGCCTCTCCTACGAGCAGTACTTC
TRBV12-3/TRBV12-4	TRBJ2-7	NA	NA	CASSLSSVLHSYEQYF	TGTGCCAGCAGTTTAAGCTCCGTACTACACTCCTACGAGCAGTACTTC
TRBV6-5	TRBJ2-2	NA	many	CASMLGLNTGELFF	TGTGCCAGCATGTTGGGTTTGAACACCGGGGAGCTGTTTTTT
TRBV7-2	TRBJ2-5	NA	many	CASSRSFGLETQYF	TGTGCCAGCAGCCGGTCTTTCGGTCTGGAGACCCAGTACTTC
TRBV6-1	TRBJ1-1	NA	NA	CASRDTLNTEAFF	TGTGCCAGCAGAGATACACTGAACACTGAAGCTTTCTTT
TRBV2	TRBJ2-5	NA	many	CASSDPRGETQYF	TGTGCCAGCAGTGACCCCCGAGGGGAGACCCAGTACTTC
TRBV7-2	TRBJ1-2	TRBD1	NA	CASSSRTDSTGWYGYTF	TGTGCCAGCAGCTCACGGACCGACTCGACAGGGTGGTATGGCTACACCTTC
TRBV6-1	TRBJ2-5	NA	many	CASTGFGSGRQETQYF	TGTGCCAGCACTGGTTTTGGATCAGGCCGTCAAGAGACCCAGTACTTC
TRBV28	TRBJ1-5	TRBD1	many	CASVSGTDNQPQHF	TGTGCCAGCGTTTCCGGGACAGACAATCAGCCCCAGCATTTT
TRBV6-2/TRBV6-3	TRBJ1-1	NA	many	CASTTFRGEAFF	TGTGCCAGCACGACCTTCCGGGGGGAAGCTTTCTTT
TRBV11-2	TRBJ2-7	NA	NA	CASRRVRGRGVSYEQYF	TGTGCCAGCAGACGGGTCCGGGGCAGGGGGGTCTCCTACGAGCAGTACTTC
TRBV2	TRBJ2-7	NA	many	CASSEHSYEQYF	TGTGCCAGCAGTGAGCACTCCTACGAGCAGTACTTC
TRBV11-1	TRBJ2-2	TRBD2	few	CASSPQATSGSGELFF	TGTGCCAGCAGCCCACAGGCGACTAGCGGGAGTGGGGAGCTGTTTTTT
TRBV6-1	TRBJ1-1	TRBD1	many	CASSNRGPGAFF	TGTGCCAGCAGCAACAGGGGGCCTGGGGCTTTCTTT
TRBV27	TRBJ1-5	NA	many	CASRVRGSNQPQHF	TGTGCCAGCCGGGTCCGGGGAAGCAATCAGCCCCAGCATTTT
TRBV29-1	TRBJ2-7	NA	many	CSVPGYYEQYF	TGCAGCGTCCCAGGCTACTACGAGCAGTACTTC
TRBV20-1	TRBJ2-7	NA	many	CSARDLGGDPYEQYF	TGCAGTGCTAGAGATCTCGGGGGAGACCCCTACGAGCAGTACTTC
TRBV2	TRBJ1-1	NA	NA	CASQAGIGAFF	TGTGCCAGCCAGGCGGGAATTGGTGCTTTCTTT
TRBV19	TRBJ1-2	NA	many	CASSIRDRDYGYTF	TGTGCCAGTAGTATTCGGGATCGGGACTATGGCTACACCTTC
TRBV28	TRBJ2-5	NA	NA	CASSFVSQETQYF	TGTGCCAGCAGTTTCGTTAGCCAAGAGACCCAGTACTTC
TRBV24-1	TRBJ2-7	TRBD2	many	CATSDPSGSRPYEQYF	TGTGCCACCAGTGATCCTAGCGGGAGTAGGCCCTACGAGCAGTACTTC
TRBV6-1	TRBJ2-2	NA	NA	CASSVRESGELFF	TGTGCCAGCAGTGTCCGGGAGAGCGGGGAGCTGTTTTTT
TRBV28	TRBJ2-7	NA	many	CASRRTPVSYEQYF	TGTGCCAGCCGAAGGACTCCCGTCTCCTACGAGCAGTACTTC
TRBV12-3/TRBV12-4	TRBJ2-7	TRBD1	many	CASSVRQGLTCEQYF	TGTGCCAGCAGTGTTAGACAGGGGTTGACCTGCGAGCAGTACTTC
TRBV3-1	TRBJ2-5	TRBD2	few	CASSQDHSGGTQYF	TGTGCCAGCAGCCAGGACCACTCGGGAGGGACCCAGTACTTC
TRBV2	TRBJ1-6	NA	NA	CAGSDGNSPLHF	TGTGCCGGCAGTGACGGGAATTCACCCCTCCACTTT
TRBV18	TRBJ1-6	TRBD1	many	CASRDSNSPLHF	TGTGCCAGTAGGGACAGTAATTCACCCCTCCACTTT
TRBV12-3/TRBV12-4	TRBJ2-2	NA	many	CASSLEQGNTGELFF	TGTGCCAGCAGTTTAGAACAGGGGAACACCGGGGAGCTGTTTTTT
TRBV20-1	TRBJ1-6	NA	NA	CSARGGGSPLHF	TGCAGTGCTAGAGGGGGAGGGTCACCCCTCCACTTT
TRBV6-1	TRBJ1-6	NA	few	CASSRDYNSPLHF	TGTGCCAGCAGTCGGGACTATAATTCACCCCTCCACTTT
TRBV19	TRBJ1-3	NA	few	CASSIRVTGNTIYF	TGTGCCAGTAGTATCCGGGTGACTGGAAACACCATATATTTT
TRBV27	TRBJ2-7	TRBD2	NA	CASRLRGLAGYEQYF	TGTGCCAGCAGACTCAGAGGACTAGCGGGCTACGAGCAGTACTTC
TRBV30	TRBJ2-2	NA	many	CAWRKFRTGELFF	TGTGCCTGGAGAAAATTCCGGACGGGGGAGCTGTTTTTT
TRBV18	TRBJ1-1	TRBD1	many	CASSPTQGAAEAFF	TGTGCCAGCTCACCAACCCAGGGGGCGGCTGAAGCTTTCTTT
TRBV29-1	TRBJ2-5	NA	few	CSVAYRGRQETQYF	TGCAGCGTTGCCTACCGGGGCCGCCAAGAGACCCAGTACTTC
TRBV27	TRBJ1-1	TRBD1	many	CASSLNRGGTEAFF	TGTGCCAGCAGTTTAAACAGGGGTGGCACTGAAGCTTTCTTT
TRBV10-3	TRBJ1-5	NA	many	CAISESGGGQPQHF	TGTGCCATCAGTGAGTCAGGGGGAGGGCAGCCCCAGCATTTT
TRBV2	TRBJ1-3	NA	few	CASSAGVTGNTIYF	TGTGCCAGCAGTGCAGGGGTCACTGGAAACACCATATATTTT
TRBV6-1	TRBJ2-7	TRBD2	many	CASSEKRASGSYEQYF	TGTGCCAGCAGTGAAAAACGCGCTAGCGGATCCTACGAGCAGTACTTC
TRBV5-1	TRBJ1-1	NA	many	CASSLDGTREAFF	TGCGCCAGCAGCTTGGATGGGACAAGAGAAGCTTTCTTT
TRBV5-1	TRBJ1-2	NA	NA	CASRSGPPGDGGYTF	TGCGCCAGCAGATCGGGGCCTCCGGGGGATGGAGGCTACACCTTC
TRBV9	TRBJ2-2	NA	many	CASSGDAGGELFF	TGTGCCAGCAGCGGGGACGCCGGTGGGGAGCTGTTTTTT
TRBV4-1	TRBJ1-2	NA	few	CASSQESKGVYGYTF	TGCGCCAGCAGCCAAGAGAGTAAGGGGGTCTATGGCTACACCTTC
TRBV11-2	TRBJ1-1	NA	many	CASSLRGWGYTEAFF	TGTGCCAGCAGCTTAAGGGGTTGGGGCTATACTGAAGCTTTCTTT
TRBV3-1	TRBJ1-5	NA	few	CASSHAQGGQPQHF	TGTGCCAGCAGCCATGCACAGGGCGGGCAGCCCCAGCATTTT
TRBV20-1	TRBJ2-7	NA	many	CSADYLEGSYEQYF	TGCAGTGCTGATTACTTGGAGGGCTCCTACGAGCAGTACTTC
TRBV7-2	TRBJ1-6	NA	NA	CASSPIPNSPLHF	TGTGCCAGCAGCCCAATCCCAAATTCACCCCTCCACTTT
TRBV18	TRBJ2-5	TRBD2	many	CASSPPSGRAAETQYF	TGTGCCAGCTCACCACCTAGCGGGAGGGCCGCGGAGACCCAGTACTTC
TRBV11-2	TRBJ2-7	TRBD2	many	CASSPNPLAARTYEQYF	TGTGCCAGCAGCCCGAACCCACTAGCGGCAAGGACCTACGAGCAGTACTTC
TRBV6-1	TRBJ1-2	TRBD1	many	CASYKQGSGGYTF	TGTGCCAGCTATAAACAGGGGTCGGGTGGCTACACCTTC
TRBV20-1	TRBJ2-7	NA	NA	CSARGRSDYEQYF	TGCAGTGCTAGAGGGAGATCGGACTACGAGCAGTACTTC
TRBV28	TRBJ1-1	TRBD1	many	CASSSGQGVPYEAFF	TGTGCCAGCAGTTCCGGACAGGGGGTCCCCTATGAAGCTTTCTTT
TRBV12-3/TRBV12-4	TRBJ1-1	NA	NA	CASTRGGRGNTEAFF	TGTGCCAGCACTAGGGGAGGCAGGGGAAACACTGAAGCTTTCTTT
TRBV7-2	TRBJ1-2	TRBD1	many	CASSLDPTPGTDRYGYTF	TGTGCCAGCAGCTTAGACCCCACACCCGGGACAGACCGCTATGGCTACACCTTC